Following are 30 T cell receptor beta chains from one sample sequenced in a study of T cells in localized non-small cell lung cancer. The repertoire was sequenced with immunoSEQ multiplex PCR; TCRdb's copy has only in-frame clones and lacks some. The sample has approximately 28,000 clones, less than 95% seen once. The sample was peripheral blood, taken before any cancer treatment. The receptors originated from a female donor over 55 with stage I lung adenocarcinoma.

This clone was seen a single time. The DNA of the CDR3 is TGCGCCAGCAGCTTGGGACAGGGAGAGACCCAGTACTTC. Protein product: CASSLGQGETQYF. V usage is TRBV5-1 and J usage is TRBJ2-5; 7 positions agree with TRBD1. Germline lookup yields CDR1 SGHRS and CDR2 YFSETQ. This CDR3 is 13 amino acids long. Trimming cost V 0 bases and J 4 bases; bases outside gene matches: 0.

The rearrangement joins TRBV5-8 to TRBJ2-5, with TRBD1 as a possible D gene (6 bases). Germline V gene lookup returns CDR1 SGHTS and CDR2 YDEGEE. Trimming removed 7 bases from V and 5 bases from J, with 12 bases in between. There are 12 residues in the CDR3. In DNA, the CDR3 is TGTGCCAGCCTCAGGGGCCGGGAGACCCAGTACTTC. The encoded protein is CASLRGRETQYF.

This clone was counted a single time. This chain connects TRBV9 to TRBJ2-1; no definite D call. V dropped 4 bases and J dropped 1 base, with 18 bases sitting between them. The length of the CDR3 is 17 residues. The germline V gene encodes CDR1 SGDLS and CDR2 YYNGEE. The CDR3 sequence is CASSISPNTASYNEQFF. CDR3 coding DNA: TGTGCCAGCAGCATCAGCCCCAACACTGCATCCTACAATGAGCAGTTCTTC.

The genes are TRBV29-1 and TRBJ2-7, with 9 bases that match TRBD1. V was clipped by 1 base and J by 4 bases; unmatched bases: 2. The CDR3 contains 13 residues. The germline V gene has CDR1 SQVTM and CDR2 ANQGSEA. CDR3 sequence reads: CSVEGGQGYEQYF. Written as DNA, the CDR3 is TGCAGCGTTGAAGGGGGACAGGGTTACGAGCAGTACTTC.

J is TRBJ1-5 and V is TRBV30; D gene uncertain. The CDR3 contains 13 residues. Germline CDR1 reads GTSNPN; CDR2 reads SVGIG (reference sequence). V was pared by 4 bases and J by 9 bases, with 16 bases between. This CDR3 is CAWNRGEEGPQHF. CDR3 bases: TGTGCCTGGAATCGTGGCGAAGAAGGGCCCCAGCATTTT.

This chain uses TRBV9 with TRBJ1-2; 10 positions match TRBD1. This CDR3 region has 14 residues. The J segment lost 5 bases and the V segment lost 2 bases, leaving 3 bases of the junction unmatched. Germline V gene lookup returns CDR1 SGDLS and CDR2 YYNGEE. CDR3 nucleotide sequence: TGTGCCAGCAGCGTGGGGGGACAGGGGTATGGCTACACCTTC. It yields the protein CASSVGGQGYGYTF.

The rearrangement links TRBV5-1 to TRBJ2-3; the D call may be TRBD1 or TRBD2 (5 bases each). Trimming stripped 5 bases from V and 4 bases from J, with 11 bases between. Germline CDR1 and CDR2: SGHRS and YFSETQ. The CDR3 loop spans 13 amino acids. The CDR3 loop is CASRFQGADTQYF. The CDR3 DNA follows: TGCGCCAGCAGATTCCAGGGAGCAGATACGCAGTATTTT. Variable domain in full (rest from reference TRBV5-1 and TRBJ2-3): KAGVTQTPRYLIKTRGQQVTLSCSPISGHRSVSWYQQTPGQGLQFLFEYFSETQRNKGNFPGRFSGRQFSNSRSEMNVSTLELGDSALYLCASRFQGADTQYFGPGTRLTVL.

The chain uses TRBV7-2 and TRBJ2-2; 8 nucleotides align to TRBD2. The CDR3 has 16 residues. V dropped 6 bases and J dropped 2; count of bases not matched to a gene: 8. Germline V lookup: CDR1 SGHTA, CDR2 FQGNSA. CDR3 coding DNA: TGTGCCAGCAGTCGTACTAGCGGAGCTAACACCGGGGAGCTGTTTTTT. This encodes CASSRTSGANTGELFF.

The gene calls are TRBV30 and TRBJ2-1, with 8 bases that match TRBD2. Germline CDR1 GTSNPN, CDR2 SVGIG (reference sequence). Trimming at V came to 0 bases and at J to 9 bases, leaving 7 bases not matched to a gene. The CDR3 is 14 amino acids. The CDR3 sequence is CAWSVPAGVGEQFF. The CDR3 bases are TGTGCCTGGAGTGTACCAGCGGGAGTGGGTGAGCAGTTCTTC. The full variable domain, rest sourced from reference TRBV30 and TRBJ2-1, is SQTIHQWPATLVQPVGSPLSLECTVEGTSNPNLYWYRQAAGRGLQLLFYSVGIGQISSEVPQNLSASRPQDRQFILSSKKLLLSDSGFYLCAWSVPAGVGEQFFGPGTRLTVL.

This chain uses TRBV13 with TRBJ2-7; D might be TRBD1 or TRBD2, each matching 6 bases. CDR3 length: 14 amino acids. Germline values: CDR1 PRHDT, CDR2 FYEKMQ (reference sequence). V was pared by 3 bases and J by 1 base, with 10 bases between. The CDR3 region is CASSFEGGSYEQYF. CDR3 in DNA: TGTGCCAGCAGCTTCGAAGGGGGGTCCTACGAGCAGTACTTC.

The chain joins TRBV19 to TRBJ1-1; D is possibly TRBD1 (5 bases). There are 16 residues in the CDR3. Germline values: CDR1 LNHDA, CDR2 SQIVND (reference sequence). Trimming cost V 4 bases and J 1 base, with 16 bases left between them. DNA of the CDR3: TGTGCCAGTAGTAGCTGGGGACTCAGGAAGAACACTGAAGCTTTCTTT. Translating gives CASSSWGLRKNTEAFF.

This rearrangement joins TRBV4-2 to TRBJ2-2; no clear D gene. This CDR3 is 14 amino acids long. CDR1 is LGHNA, CDR2 YNFKEQ, per germline. Trimming removed 0 bases from V and 5 bases from J, with 7 bases in between. CDR3 in amino acids: CASSQDPLTGELFF. CDR3 sequence (DNA): TGTGCCAGCAGCCAAGATCCTCTTACCGGGGAGCTGTTTTTT.

The rearrangement links TRBV5-1 to TRBJ2-1, with 12 bases aligning to TRBD2. Unmatched junction bases numbered 6, after V lost 0 bases and J lost 8 bases. CDR1 is SGHRS, CDR2 YFSETQ, per germline. This CDR3 contains 16 residues. CDR3 DNA: TGCGCCAGCAGCTTGGTTCAGACTAGCGGGAGTTATGAGCAGTTCTTC. It is translated as CASSLVQTSGSYEQFF.

This clone was observed a single time. CDR3: CASSLPKVAGYTDTQYF. In nucleotides, the CDR3 is TGTGCCAGCAGCCTTCCAAAGGTAGCGGGGTACACAGATACGCAGTATTTT. The genes are TRBV7-9 and TRBJ2-3; the match to TRBD2 covers 8 bases. Looked up from germline, CDR1 is SEHNR and CDR2 is FQNEAQ (reference sequence). V was clipped by 5 bases and J by 2 bases; unmatched bases: 12. This CDR3 region has 17 residues.

The V call is TRBV2, the J call TRBJ2-7, with D possibly called TRBD1 or TRBD2 (5 bases each). The CDR3 extends over 14 amino acids. Germline-derived CDR1 and CDR2 are SNHLY and FYNNEI. Trimming removed 5 bases at V and 5 bases at J, with 16 bases between. CDR3 in DNA: TGTGCCAGCAGTCAACCGGGACGCCCCAACGAGCAGTACTTC. Residues: CASSQPGRPNEQYF.

The chain employs TRBV5-1 and TRBJ2-7; D perhaps matches TRBD1 (6 bases). The CDR3 has 15 residues. Looked up from germline, CDR1 is SGHRS and CDR2 is YFSETQ. The V and J ends lost 3 bases and 6 bases respectively, with 19 bases between them. CDR3 nucleotides: TGCGCCAGCAGCTCCAGGGGCCCTTCTCAAGGCGAGCAGTACTTC. Its protein is CASSSRGPSQGEQYF.

This clone was observed once. The V gene is TRBV5-1, the J gene TRBJ2-1, with a tentative D call TRBD2 (5 bases). The CDR3 consists of 15 residues. V was cut by 0 bases and J by 4 bases, with 11 bases left in between. Germline V gene data show CDR1 as SGHRS and CDR2 as YFSETQ. CDR3 in DNA: TGCGCCAGCAGCTTGGGCGTGACTACGTACAATGAGCAGTTCTTC. It encodes CASSLGVTTYNEQFF.

V is TRBV18 and J is TRBJ1-1, with 10 nucleotides matching TRBD1. The CDR3 spans 16 residues. V gave up 6 bases and J gave up 3 bases; unmatched junction bases: 10. Looked up from germline, CDR1 is KGHSH and CDR2 is LQKENI. The chain's CDR3 is CASSPGTGAGHTEAFF. CDR3 DNA: TGTGCCAGCTCCCCCGGGACAGGGGCGGGACACACTGAAGCTTTCTTT.

The rearrangement links TRBV19 to TRBJ2-1; D call uncertain. Trimming took 2 bases from V and 8 from J, leaving 10 bases between them. The CDR3 consists of 13 residues. Germline CDR1 reads LNHDA; CDR2 reads SQIVND (reference sequence). Here the CDR3 DNA reads TGTGCCAGTAGTATAAGCAGTGACGATGAGCAGTTCTTC. Encoded protein: CASSISSDDEQFF.

The rearrangement links TRBV7-6 to TRBJ2-2, with 12 bases lining up with TRBD1. The CDR3 sequence is 15 residues long. CDR1 and CDR2 (germline): SGHVS, FNYEAQ. V shed 7 bases and J 2 bases; nucleotides not matched to a gene: 2. CDR3 sequence: CASKGTGGNTGELFF. CDR3 nucleotide sequence: TGTGCCAGCAAAGGGACAGGGGGCAACACCGGGGAGCTGTTTTTT.

In this sample, this clone turned up a few times. V usage is TRBV29-1 and J usage is TRBJ2-4; 10 bases match TRBD2. Per the germline V gene, CDR1 is SQVTM and CDR2 is ANQGSEA. CDR3 size: 14 residues. V shed 5 bases, J shed 8 bases, and the junction held 9 bases outside the gene matches. CDR3 sequence reads: CSVKREGFTDIQYF. CDR3 nucleotides: TGCAGCGTTAAGCGGGAGGGGTTTACGGACATTCAGTACTTC.

The CDR3 spells CAIGLAGGESRNEQFF. CDR3 nucleotides: TGTGCCATAGGACTAGCGGGAGGGGAGTCGAGGAATGAGCAGTTCTTC. The genes are TRBV10-3 and TRBJ2-1, with 15 bases identical to TRBD2. Per the germline V gene, CDR1 is ENHRY and CDR2 is SYGVKD. V gave up 9 bases and J gave up 7 bases; unmatched junction bases: 10. This CDR3 has 16 residues.

The genes are TRBV4-2 and TRBJ2-3, with 11 bases lining up with TRBD2. Germline values: CDR1 LGHNA, CDR2 YNFKEQ. CDR3 length: 17 residues. Trimming took 0 bases from V and 5 from J; bases not matched to a gene: 7. Written as DNA, the CDR3 is TGTGCCAGCAGCCAAGAGGTAGCGGGAGGGCCCCTAGATACGCAGTATTTT. Translation gives CASSQEVAGGPLDTQYF.

The CDR3 DNA reads as TGTGCCAGCAGTTTATCTCACAGGGCCTACGAGCAGTACTTC. As protein: CASSLSHRAYEQYF. V gene TRBV27 combines with J gene TRBJ2-7; maybe TRBD1 (6 bases). The CDR3 has 14 residues. Germline CDR1 is MNHEY and CDR2 is SMNVEV (reference sequence). The germline V and J ends were trimmed by 0 bases and 2 bases, with 8 bases remaining between them.

In this sample, this clone turned up once. CDR3 amino acids: CSTKGQGARNTEAFF. The DNA for the CDR3 is TGCAGCACAAAAGGACAGGGGGCAAGGAACACTGAAGCTTTCTTT. The chain links TRBV29-1 to TRBJ1-1; 11 bases align to TRBD1. After removal of 8 bases from V and 1 base from J, the junction contained 9 bases not matched to a gene. Germline V lookup: CDR1 SQVTM, CDR2 ANQGSEA. The CDR3 has 15 amino acids.

This chain links TRBV20-1 with TRBJ1-2, with a weak D call TRBD1 (5 bases). The CDR3 sequence is 11 residues long. The germline V gene has CDR1 DFQATT and CDR2 SNEGSKA (reference sequence). This chain's CDR3 is CSWTSNYGYTF. The CDR3 region has the DNA TGCAGCTGGACAAGTAACTATGGCTACACCTTC.

V gene TRBV15 combines with J gene TRBJ1-3; 7 bases map to TRBD1. Looked up from germline, CDR1 is LNHNV and CDR2 is YYDKDF (reference sequence). V gave up 1 base and J gave up 4 bases; unmatched junction bases: 7. CDR3 length: 16 amino acids. Written as DNA, the CDR3 is TGTGCCACCAGCAGAGTGAAGGGGGCTCCAGGAAACACCATATATTTT. Its translation: CATSRVKGAPGNTIYF.

The chain couples TRBV10-3 to TRBJ2-3; tentatively, D is TRBD1 or TRBD2 (5 bases each). Germline assignment: CDR1 ENHRY and CDR2 SYGVKD. The germline V and J ends were trimmed by 4 bases and 4 bases, with 15 bases remaining between them. This CDR3 is 15 amino acids long. The CDR3 DNA follows: TGTGCCATCAGTGTTAGTCTGGTGGGGGCAGATACGCAGTATTTT. Its translation is CAISVSLVGADTQYF.

The chain is built from TRBV6-7 and TRBJ1-3; D gene unclear. TRBV6-7 has ORF status, its function being uncertain. This CDR3 comprises 13 residues. V was clipped by 2 bases and J by 0 bases, with 2 bases between them. Here the CDR3 DNA reads TGTGCCAGCAGTTACAACTCTGGAAACACCATATATTTT. The encoded protein is CASSYNSGNTIYF.

The chain recombines TRBV5-1 with TRBJ2-2; 10 nucleotides align to TRBD1. CDR1 and CDR2 (germline): SGHRS, YFSETQ. The V segment lost 3 bases and the J segment 6 bases; nucleotides outside the gene matches: 8. The length of the CDR3 is 16 residues. CDR3 bases: TGCGCCAGCAGCTGGTCCGACAGGGGGCGCCCCGGGGAGCTGTTTTTT. It codes for CASSWSDRGRPGELFF.